These 14 T cell receptor beta chains originate from one sample sequenced in a study of Ad26.COV2.S vaccination and SARS-CoV-2 variants. The treatment here: some 20 received Ad26.COV2.S at low or high dose, single or two shots; five or six received placebo; per-sample allocation not given. Sampling happened 63 days after the first vaccine or placebo injection. Data came from immunoSEQ multiplex PCR; TCRdb stores just in-frame clones and leaves some out. In the table there are under 500,000 clones, 92% of which are singletons. This specimen was peripheral blood, taken in a trial of Ad26.COV2.S vaccine versus placebo. The receptors here all came from a person aged 18-65 years who received the Ad26.COV2.S COVID-19 vaccine or a placebo.

This chain joins TRBV5-1 and TRBJ2-7, with D possibly TRBD1 on 7 matching bases. Germline V gene lookup returns CDR1 SGHRS and CDR2 YFSETQ. This CDR3 is 15 amino acids long. V was clipped by 6 bases and J by 4 bases, with 20 bases between them. CDR3 residues: CASMPGGTEWYEQYF. CDR3 coding DNA: TGCGCCAGCATGCCCGGCGGGACAGAATGGTACGAGCAGTACTTC.

Of note for this clone: The sample contains more than one DNA sequence encoding this CDR3. The rearrangement uses TRBV5-1 and TRBJ1-6; D gene unclear. Germline V lookup: CDR1 SGHRS, CDR2 YFSETQ. The germline V and J ends were trimmed by 0 bases and 10 bases, with 11 bases remaining between them. The CDR3 consists of 14 residues. The CDR3 here is CASSLGWGGSPLHF. CDR3 bases: TGCGCCAGCAGCTTGGGTTGGGGTGGATCACCCCTCCACTTT.

The V call is TRBV5-4, the J call TRBJ2-4; 8 nucleotides match TRBD1. The CDR3 runs 15 residues. Looked up from germline, CDR1 is SGHNT and CDR2 is YYREEE (reference sequence). Trimming took 4 bases from V and 6 from J; bases not matched to a gene: 9. CDR3 region: CASSPWAGGRNIQYF. The CDR3 bases are TGTGCCAGCAGCCCCTGGGCAGGGGGCCGAAACATTCAGTACTTC.

The rearrangement joins TRBV18 to TRBJ2-7; TRBD1 is a possible D gene (5 bases). Germline CDR1 and CDR2: KGHSH and LQKENI. The CDR3 is 15 amino acids. V was trimmed by 3 bases and J by 2 bases, leaving 14 bases between them. The CDR3 loop is CASSPGGRAAYEQYF. The CDR3 nucleotides read TGTGCCAGCTCACCCGGTGGCAGGGCCGCCTACGAGCAGTACTTC.

The chain links TRBV24-1 to TRBJ1-2, with D maybe TRBD1 (5 bases). The length of the CDR3 is 13 residues. Trimming removed 7 bases from V and 3 bases from J, with 11 bases in between. Germline V gene lookup returns CDR1 KGHDR and CDR2 SFDVKD. In DNA form, the CDR3 reads TGTGCCACCAGCAGGGAACACGACTATGGCTACACCTTC. It is translated as CATSREHDYGYTF.

This clone is a singleton in its sample. V usage is TRBV29-1 and J usage is TRBJ1-4, with D possibly matching TRBD1 (5 bases). Trimming shortened V by 4 bases and J by 10 bases, and 19 bases separated the two germline ends. Germline loops: CDR1 SQVTM, CDR2 ANQGSEA. The CDR3 covers 14 residues. Written as DNA, the CDR3 is TGCAGCGTTGCCGGGACCCAAACCCTCGGAAAACTGTTTTTT. It translates to CSVAGTQTLGKLFF.

The rearrangement links TRBV24-1 to TRBJ1-2; 10 bases are a match to TRBD1. The germline V gene has CDR1 KGHDR and CDR2 SFDVKD. The ends lost 1 base at V and 3 bases at J; junction bases unmatched: 7. The CDR3 totals 17 residues. CDR3 coding DNA: TGTGCCACCAGTGATTTTCTCTGGGACAGGGGTTACTATGGCTACACCTTC. It encodes CATSDFLWDRGYYGYTF.

The J gene is TRBJ2-3, the V gene TRBV18, with D possibly matching TRBD2 (5 bases). Deletions cut 2 bases from V and 8 bases from J, with 14 bases between. Germline loops: CDR1 KGHSH, CDR2 LQKENI. The CDR3 is 14 amino acids. The CDR3 coding sequence is TGTGCCAGCTCACCAGACACAGTCAGCGGTACGCAGTATTTT. Translated, it gives CASSPDTVSGTQYF.

The V call is TRBV18, the J call TRBJ2-7; D unresolved. V lost 4 bases, J lost 3 bases, and 16 bases lay in between. Germline-derived CDR1 and CDR2 are KGHSH and LQKENI. The CDR3 consists of 15 residues. In DNA form, the CDR3 reads TGTGCCAGCTCACTACACTTTACCGGAAACTACGAGCAGTACTTC. It is translated as CASSLHFTGNYEQYF. The variable domain in full, completed from reference TRBV18 and TRBJ2-7, reads NAGVMQNPRHLVRRRGQEARLRCSPMKGHSHVYWYRQLPEEGLKFMVYLQKENIIDESGMPKERFSAEFPKEGPSILRIQQVVRGDSAAYFCASSLHFTGNYEQYFGPGTRLTVT.

This sequence joins TRBV25-1 and TRBJ1-1, with TRBD1 as a possible D gene (6 bases). This CDR3 spans 15 amino acids. Trimming pared 3 bases from V and 5 bases from J, leaving 16 bases between. Per the germline V gene, CDR1 is MGHDK and CDR2 is SYGVNS. In DNA form, the CDR3 reads TGTGCCAGCAGTGATTCCGGCCCCAGGGGAACTGAAGCTTTCTTT. This codes for CASSDSGPRGTEAFF.

The CDR3 is CASSRGQSNTEAFF. CDR3 bases: TGTGCCAGCAGCCGAGGACAGTCGAACACTGAAGCTTTCTTT. The genes are TRBV5-4 and TRBJ1-1, with D perhaps matching TRBD1 (6 bases). CDR1 is SGHNT and CDR2 is YYREEE in the germline V gene (reference sequence). The CDR3 covers 14 residues. The germline V and J ends were trimmed by 4 bases and 1 base, with 11 bases remaining between them.

The CDR3 here is CASSQRDSNYGYTF. The CDR3 nucleotides read TGTGCCAGCAGCCAACGGGACAGCAACTATGGCTACACCTTC. The chain uses TRBV7-8 and TRBJ1-2, with 7 bases lining up with TRBD1. The V segment lost 5 bases and the J segment 2 bases; nucleotides outside the gene matches: 5. The CDR3 has 14 residues. Germline-derived CDR1 and CDR2 are SGHVS and FQNEAQ.

J is TRBJ1-1 and V is TRBV5-1; D is uncertain. The germline CDR1 and CDR2 sequences are SGHRS and YFSETQ. The length of the CDR3 is 14 residues. The V end was cut by 1 base, the J end by 5 bases, with 12 bases between. The CDR3 reads CASSLSGFVTEAFF. DNA for the CDR3: TGCGCCAGCAGCTTGTCCGGGTTCGTTACTGAAGCTTTCTTT.

The J gene is TRBJ2-1, the V gene TRBV15; tentatively, D is TRBD2 (7 bases). The V end lost 0 bases, the J end lost 8 bases, and 11 bases lay between the germline ends. Germline CDR1 LNHNV, CDR2 YYDKDF (reference sequence). The CDR3 has 14 residues. DNA of the CDR3: TGTGCCACCAGCAGAGATCGGGGGGCGTATGAGCAGTTCTTC. Encoded protein: CATSRDRGAYEQFF.